This TCR beta chain was profiled in a study of identifying expanded T cells in peripheral blood. Clones were sequenced by immunoSEQ multiplex PCR, and TCRdb holds only the in-frame ones, with some missing. The sample shows around 47,000 clones, 82% of them seen only once. This clone was found a few times. Germline CDR1 SGHDN, CDR2 FVKESK. The CDR3 extends over 15 amino acids. The V and J ends lost 3 bases and 4 bases, in that order; junction bases with no gene match: 6. The TCR sequence derives from a person between 18 and 75 years old in good health. Sequenced: blood. This rearrangement joins TRBV14 to TRBJ1-2; 9 bases map to TRBD1. The CDR3 DNA sequence: TGTGCCAGCAGCCAGGGACAGGGCAGGTCCTATGGCTACACCTTC. Its translation: CASSQGQGRSYGYTF.